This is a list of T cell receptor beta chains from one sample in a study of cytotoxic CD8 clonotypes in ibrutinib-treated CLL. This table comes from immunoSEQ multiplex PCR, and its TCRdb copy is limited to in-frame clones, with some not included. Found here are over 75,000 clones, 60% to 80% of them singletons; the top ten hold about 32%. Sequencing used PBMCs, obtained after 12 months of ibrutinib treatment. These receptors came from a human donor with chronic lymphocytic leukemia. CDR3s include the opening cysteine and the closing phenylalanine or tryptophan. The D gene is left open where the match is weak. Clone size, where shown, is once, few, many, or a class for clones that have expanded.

CASSQERENQPQHF TGTGCCAGCAGCCAAGAAAGGGAGAATCAGCCCCAGCATTTT TRBJ1-5 TRBV4-2 - -
CASHPWNLEKLFF TGTGCCAGTCACCCATGGAATCTTGAAAAACTGTTTTTT TRBJ1-4 TRBV19 - -
CAILGGVEQYF TGTGCCATCTTAGGAGGGGTCGAGCAGTACTTC TRBJ2-7 TRBV6-1 - -
CASSPGTPNYGYTF TGTGCCAGCTCACCAGGGACACCGAACTATGGCTACACCTTC TRBJ1-2 TRBV18 - -
CASSVGLASAPETQYF TGTGCCAGCAGCGTAGGCCTGGCCTCTGCCCCAGAGACCCAGTACTTC TRBJ2-5 TRBV9 once -
CASGLSGANTEAFF TGTGCCAGCGGGCTTAGTGGGGCGAACACTGAAGCTTTCTTT TRBJ1-1 TRBV28 - -
CASSLLGALVGNEQFF TGTGCCAGCAGCTTATTGGGAGCACTCGTCGGCAATGAGCAGTTCTTC TRBJ2-1 TRBV7-2 - -
CASSRGGSGNTIYF TGTGCCAGCAGTCGGGGGGGGTCTGGAAACACCATATATTTT TRBJ1-3 TRBV28 - -
CATAAPGGVEFF TGTGCCACCGCAGCCCCGGGCGGTGTGGAGTTCTTC TRBJ2-1 TRBV19 - -
CASSLGVAGAVGELFF TGTGCCAGCAGCTTGGGAGTAGCGGGCGCGGTGGGGGAGCTGTTTTTT TRBJ2-2 TRBV5-4 - TRBD2
CASSLSGGSGNTIYF TGTGCCAGCAGCTTAAGTGGTGGCAGCGGAAACACCATATATTTT TRBJ1-3 TRBV7-6 - -
CASGGLNSPLHF TGTGCCAGCGGGGGACTTAATTCACCCCTCCACTTT TRBJ1-6 TRBV2 few -
CATSHGTKTYEQYF TGTGCCACCTCTCATGGGACGAAGACCTACGAGCAGTACTTC TRBJ2-7 TRBV18 - -
CASSLAPQGHEQFF TGTGCCAGCAGCTTAGCCCCCCAGGGTCATGAGCAGTTCTTC TRBJ2-1 TRBV7-9 once -
CASSATSGTGGGYEQYF TGTGCCAGCAGTGCAACCTCCGGGACAGGGGGCGGCTACGAGCAGTACTTC TRBJ2-7 TRBV27 - TRBD1
CASSPDRGDTEAFF TGTGCCAGCAGCCCGGACAGGGGGGACACTGAAGCTTTCTTT TRBJ1-1 TRBV11-1 - TRBD1
CASSLRGPLNYGYTF TGTGCCAGCAGCCTCCGGGGCCCCCTTAACTATGGCTACACCTTC TRBJ1-2 TRBV7-4 few -
CASSFGRGPTEAFF TGTGCCAGCAGCTTTGGCAGGGGGCCCACTGAAGCTTTCTTT TRBJ1-1 TRBV7-9 few TRBD1
CACVGENTEAFF TGTGCCTGCGTAGGGGAAAACACTGAAGCTTTCTTT TRBJ1-1 TRBV30 few -
CASSISGGSYGYTF TGTGCCAGCAGCATATCAGGGGGTTCCTATGGCTACACCTTC TRBJ1-2 TRBV7-2 - TRBD1
CASSEGTAPNYGYTF TGTGCCAGCAGTGAGGGGACAGCCCCTAACTATGGCTACACCTTC TRBJ1-2 TRBV2 few TRBD1
CASSTKDRATGNTIYF TGCGCCAGCAGCACAAAGGACAGGGCTACTGGAAACACCATATATTTT TRBJ1-3 TRBV5-1 few TRBD1
CASRPRTGVGTEAFF TGTGCCAGCAGGCCGCGAACAGGGGTGGGCACTGAAGCTTTCTTT TRBJ1-1 TRBV2 - TRBD1
CASSVGTSAQETQYF TGTGCCAGCAGCGTAGGAACGTCAGCCCAAGAGACCCAGTACTTC TRBJ2-5 TRBV9 - -
CASSLTRQVPNSPLHF TGTGCCAGCAGTTTAACTCGACAGGTTCCGAATTCACCCCTCCACTTT TRBJ1-6 TRBV27 - -
CATKRGGVNNEQFF TGTGCCACCAAAAGGGGAGGGGTTAACAATGAGCAGTTCTTC TRBJ2-1 TRBV6-6 - TRBD2
CASSEGQGYSGANVLTF TGTGCCAGCAGTGAAGGACAGGGATACTCTGGGGCCAACGTCCTGACTTTC TRBJ2-6 TRBV6-4 - TRBD1
CASSSDIKSSGNTIYF TGTGCCAGCAGTTCGGACATAAAGTCATCTGGAAACACCATATATTTT TRBJ1-3 TRBV27 - -
CASSLRGGSSYNEQFF TGTGCCAGCAGCTTACGAGGGGGCAGCTCCTACAATGAGCAGTTCTTC TRBJ2-1 TRBV7-3 - TRBD1
CASSHTMGYEKLFF TGCGCCAGCAGCCATACTATGGGGTATGAAAAACTGTTTTTT TRBJ1-4 TRBV4-1 - -
CASSRPGSNQPQHF TGTGCCAGCAGTCGGCCAGGGAGCAATCAGCCCCAGCATTTT TRBJ1-5 TRBV25-1 - -
CALTGRQGAYEQYF TGTGCCCTCACTGGGCGACAGGGGGCGTACGAGCAGTACTTC TRBJ2-7 TRBV6-1 once TRBD1
CAWDLPGEKLFF TGTGCCTGGGACCTCCCCGGGGAAAAACTGTTTTTT TRBJ1-4 TRBV30 - -
CATAGHSTGELFF TGTGCCACAGCGGGACACTCCACCGGGGAGCTGTTTTTT TRBJ2-2 TRBV2 - -
CAILRTDTIYF TGTGCCATCCTAAGAACTGACACCATATATTTT TRBJ1-3 TRBV19 - -
CASSIGQGTTGELFF TGTGCCAGCAGTATAGGACAGGGGACCACCGGGGAGCTGTTTTTT TRBJ2-2 TRBV9 - TRBD1
CASSFSELYGYTF TGCGCCAGCAGCTTCTCAGAGCTTTATGGCTACACCTTC TRBJ1-2 TRBV4-3 - -
CASSATGELFF TGCGCCAGCAGTGCTACCGGGGAGCTGTTTTTT TRBJ2-2 TRBV5-1 - -
CASSRQTGDTQYF TGCGCCAGCAGCCGGCAGACAGGCGACACGCAGTATTTT TRBJ2-3 TRBV5-1 - -
CASSQVRGAEQYF TGTGCCAGCAGCCAAGTTAGGGGGGCCGAGCAGTACTTC TRBJ2-7 TRBV14 - -
CASSGRGPSYEQYF TGTGCCAGCAGCGGGCGGGGTCCCTCCTACGAGCAGTACTTC TRBJ2-7 TRBV6-5 - -
CASTSPPANGYTF TGTGCCAGCACTTCCCCCCCGGCAAATGGCTACACCTTC TRBJ1-2 TRBV28 - -
CASSLTLEAFF TGTGCCAGCAGCCTGACTCTTGAAGCTTTCTTT TRBJ1-1 TRBV7-2 - -
CASSYSRQFEDTEAFF TGTGCCAGCAGTTACAGCCGACAGTTCGAGGACACTGAAGCTTTCTTT TRBJ1-1 TRBV6-6 - -
CASSAGQGINQETQYF TGTGCCAGCAGCGCCGGACAGGGGATAAACCAAGAGACCCAGTACTTC TRBJ2-5 TRBV9 - TRBD1
CASSLGQGPTGELFF TGCGCCAGCAGCTTGGGACAGGGACCTACCGGGGAGCTGTTTTTT TRBJ2-2 TRBV5-1 - TRBD1
CASSLDRANTGELFF TGTGCCAGCAGCTTGGACAGGGCGAACACCGGGGAGCTGTTTTTT TRBJ2-2 TRBV5-6 once -
CASSRGDEETQYF TGCGCCAGCTCTCGAGGGGACGAAGAGACCCAGTACTTC TRBJ2-5 TRBV5-1 - -
CASSLVANYGYTF TGTGCCAGCAGCTTAGTGGCTAACTATGGCTACACCTTC TRBJ1-2 TRBV7-2 - -
CASRNLRRELSDTQYF TGTGCCAGCAGAAATCTGCGGAGGGAGCTTTCAGATACGCAGTATTTT TRBJ2-3 TRBV5-6 - -
CASSIQAPGTGELFF TGCGCCAGCAGCATACAGGCTCCGGGGACCGGGGAGCTGTTTTTT TRBJ2-2 TRBV5-1 - -
CASSLGPDSPLHF TGTGCCAGCTCACTGGGGCCAGATTCACCCCTCCACTTT TRBJ1-6 TRBV18 - -
CASSPHRLLSPLHF TGTGCCAGCAGCCCCCATCGCCTCCTATCACCCCTCCACTTT TRBJ1-6 TRBV7-8 few -